This record concerns one T cell receptor (beta chain) sequence. Being one base from a much bigger clone, this may be a read error. Amplified regions were TCR beta CDR3 sequences from RNA transcripts. HTBI primers were used for first-round RT-PCR of the TCR CDR3. TCRdb recomputed calls from the multiplex PCR reads with MiXCR, one row per CDR3 protein. The sample includes roughly 300,000 distinct CDR3 sequences, less than 30% seen only once; the top ten take about 25%. The data belong to a study of T cells in Graves' hyperthyroidism and ophthalmopathy. Orbital computed tomography, thyroid ultrasound, serum thyroxine and TRAb, and clinical symptoms together informed the diagnoses. CDR1 and CDR2 from the germline V gene are SEHNR and FQNEAQ (reference sequence). This CDR3 region has 15 residues. V was trimmed by 2 bases and J by 1 base, leaving 11 bases between them.

The sample was blood. The rearrangement links TRBV7-9 to TRBJ1-1; maybe TRBD1 (5 bases). The receptor's source is a man aged 35-49 years with Graves' hyperthyroidism that later progressed to Graves' ophthalmopathy. In DNA form, the CDR3 reads TGTGCCAGCAGCTTATTCTTTGGGACGAACACTGAAGCTTTCTTT. Translated, it gives CASSLFFGTNTEAFF.